Listed below are T cell receptor beta chains from one sample, sequenced in a study of graft-versus-host responses after intestinal transplantation. The table came from immunoSEQ multiplex PCR; TCRdb's copy has only in-frame clones and leaves some out. The sample contains approximately 15,000 clones, about two fifths of which appear only once. Sample: alloreactive CD8+ T cells from a mixed lymphocyte reaction culture, taken before intestinal transplant. The receptors stem from a human patient who received an intestinal transplant. Both conserved end residues are part of each CDR3. D genes are given only for firm matches. Expanded clones get a size class; other rows say once, few or many, or leave the size out.

d_call	v_call	j_call	cdr3_length	clone_size	cdr3_nt	cdr3_aa
TRBD1	TRBV27	TRBJ2-1	13	.	TGTGCCAGCAGCCGGACAGGGCTCTATGAGCAGTTCTTC	CASSRTGLYEQFF
TRBD2	TRBV7-8	TRBJ2-2	16	few	TGTGCCAGCAGCTTAAGTGGCGGGAGTGGGCCCGGGGAGCTGTTTTTT	CASSLSGGSGPGELFF
.	TRBV19	TRBJ2-1	11	medium-sized	TGTGCCAGTAGACAGATTGGCGTGGAGTTCTTC	CASRQIGVEFF
TRBD2	TRBV11-2	TRBJ2-5	14	.	TGTGCCAGCAGCTTAGAAGCGGGAATCGAGACCCAGTACTTC	CASSLEAGIETQYF
.	TRBV29-1	TRBJ1-2	13	medium-sized	TGCAGCGTCGAGGGTGGGAGCTTATATGGCTACACCTTC	CSVEGGSLYGYTF
.	TRBV19	TRBJ1-4	15	.	TGTGCCAGTAGTATAAGTGGTCTTCCCGTTGAAAAACTGTTTTTT	CASSISGLPVEKLFF
.	TRBV11-2	TRBJ2-7	20	few	TGTGCCAGCAGCTTAGATTTACTCCGGAGGGGACGACACCGTCGGTACGAGCAGTACTTC	CASSLDLLRRGRHRRYEQYF
.	TRBV5-1	TRBJ1-1	13	.	TGCGCCAGCAGCTTGGGCAGGGGCACTGAAGCTTTCTTT	CASSLGRGTEAFF
.	TRBV5-1	TRBJ2-2	15	once	TGCGCCAGCAGCTTGGGATTTCGGCGGGCCGGGGAGCTGTTTTTT	CASSLGFRRAGELFF
TRBD1	TRBV6-5	TRBJ1-4	14	.	TGTGCCAGCAGCTGGACAGGGGATAATGAAAAACTGTTTTTT	CASSWTGDNEKLFF
.	TRBV5-4	TRBJ2-2	12	.	TGTGCCAGCAGCGTATACACCGGGGAGCTGTTTTTT	CASSVYTGELFF
.	TRBV7-9	TRBJ2-6	17	.	TGTGCCAGCAGCTTAGTCGGCAGGCGGTCTGGGGCCAACGTCCTGACTTTC	CASSLVGRRSGANVLTF
.	TRBV18	TRBJ1-2	12	few	TGTGCCAGCTCAACCTGGCCATATGGCTACACCTTC	CASSTWPYGYTF